The 15 T cell receptor beta chains below come from one sample, sequenced in a study of cytomegalovirus exposure and HLA in healthy donors. PCR employed 60 Vbeta and 13 Jbeta primers. TCRdb's copy holds only in-frame clones and misses some; the assay was immunoSEQ multiplex PCR. This sample has approximately 140,000 clones, with about 60% found just once. Sequencing was performed on PBMCs. The receptors originated from a woman aged 55-69 years in good health and CMV-seropositive.

Worth noting for this clone: Relative to the germline gene, one junction end is altered; a read error may explain this. The J gene is TRBJ2-1, the V gene TRBV4-3; 8 bases are a match to TRBD2. The CDR3 length is 17 residues. Germline-derived CDR1 and CDR2 are LGHNA and YSLEER. The CDR3 nucleotides are TGCGCCAGCAGCCAAGATGTGGGTAGCGGGATCTACGATGAGCAGTTCTTC. Its protein is CASSQDVGSGIYDEQFF.

J is TRBJ2-5 and V is TRBV5-4, with 7 bases aligning to TRBD1. Germline V gene sequence: CDR1 SGHNT, CDR2 YYREEE (reference sequence). The CDR3 has 15 residues. With 0 bases clipped from V and 5 bases from J, the junction kept 7 bases outside the gene matches. The CDR3 sequence: CASSLANRGRETQYF. The DNA of the CDR3 is TGTGCCAGCAGCTTGGCCAACAGGGGACGCGAGACCCAGTACTTC.

Only one count was recorded for this clone. The chain employs TRBV5-4 and TRBJ2-2, with TRBD1 matching 8 bases. The CDR3 runs to 15 residues. The germline CDR1 and CDR2 sequences are SGHNT and YYREEE (reference sequence). Germline trimming cut 4 bases from V and 3 bases from J; bases unmatched to any gene: 5. The CDR3 sequence is CASSPGGSDTGELFF. DNA of the CDR3: TGTGCCAGCAGCCCAGGGGGCTCGGACACCGGGGAGCTGTTTTTT. Complete variable domain (other parts from reference TRBV5-4 and TRBJ2-2): ETGVTQSPTHLIKTRGQQVTLRCSSQSGHNTVSWYQQALGQGPQFIFQYYREEENGRGNFPPRFSGLQFPNYSSELNVNALELDDSALYLCASSPGGSDTGELFFGEGSRLTVL.

This clone has a single count. The chain recombines TRBV4-3 with TRBJ2-1, with TRBD2 identical over 12 bases. V was pared by 4 bases and J by 9 bases, with 10 bases of the junction left unmatched. Germline lookup yields CDR1 LGHNA and CDR2 YSLEER. The CDR3 length is 16 residues. CDR3 in amino acids: CASSRDLAGGPTEQFF. The CDR3 coding sequence is TGCGCCAGCAGCCGTGATCTAGCGGGAGGGCCGACTGAGCAGTTCTTC.

The chain links TRBV25-1 to TRBJ1-2; 8 bases are shared with TRBD1. This CDR3 is 14 amino acids long. Germline V gene lookup returns CDR1 MGHDK and CDR2 SYGVNS. With 4 bases clipped from V and 2 bases from J, the junction kept 3 bases outside the gene matches. The CDR3 region is CASSGTGSNYGYTF. As DNA, the CDR3 is TGTGCCAGCAGTGGGACAGGGTCCAACTATGGCTACACCTTC.

The rearrangement uses TRBV28 and TRBJ1-2, with a weak D call TRBD1 (5 bases). The length of the CDR3 is 13 residues. V was clipped by 1 base and J by 6 bases, with 9 bases between them. Germline V gene sequence: CDR1 MDHEN, CDR2 SYDVKM. The chain's CDR3 is CASSLFRGNGYTF. In DNA, the CDR3 is TGTGCCAGCAGTTTATTTAGGGGCAATGGCTACACCTTC.

V is TRBV2 and J is TRBJ2-3; 9 bases map to TRBD1. V lost 3 bases to trimming and J lost 5 bases; unmatched junction nucleotides: 3. Germline V gene lookup returns CDR1 SNHLY and CDR2 FYNNEI. The CDR3 loop spans 14 amino acids. The CDR3 coding sequence is TGTGCCAGCAGTGAGGGACAGGGAGTAGATACGCAGTATTTT. Its protein is CASSEGQGVDTQYF.

CDR3 coding DNA: TGCAGCGTTGAAGATCCAGGACTAGCGGGAGCCACCACAGATACGCAGTATTTT. Encoded protein: CSVEDPGLAGATTDTQYF. The genes are TRBV29-1 and TRBJ2-3; 13 nucleotides line up with TRBD2. Losses at the gene ends were 0 bases for V and 2 bases for J; bases not matched to a gene: 8. Germline V gives CDR1 SQVTM, CDR2 ANQGSEA. The CDR3 length is 18 residues.

As concerns this clone: A read error may produce the germline difference seen at one junction end. Other DNA sequences in the same sample also yield this CDR3. This chain connects TRBV7-3 to TRBJ2-5; 10 positions match TRBD2. Germline assignment: CDR1 SGHTA and CDR2 FQGTGA. This CDR3 has 15 amino acids. CDR3 sequence: CASSLNGLAEETQYF. The CDR3, as DNA: TGCGCCAGCAGCTTAAACGGACTAGCGGAAGAGACCCAGTACTTC.

The chain recombines TRBV7-2 with TRBJ1-2; tentatively, D is TRBD1 (6 bases). The V end was cut by 0 bases, the J end by 7 bases, with 15 bases between. The CDR3 has 15 amino acids. Looked up from germline, CDR1 is SGHTA and CDR2 is FQGNSA. CDR3 region: CASSLADSLPFGYTF. DNA of the CDR3: TGTGCCAGCAGCTTAGCGGACAGCCTTCCTTTTGGCTACACCTTC.

This chain links TRBV2 with TRBJ1-3; D remains ambiguous. There are 13 residues in the CDR3. V dropped 5 bases and J dropped 3 bases, with 8 bases sitting between them. Germline assignment: CDR1 SNHLY and CDR2 FYNNEI. CDR3 DNA sequence: TGTGCCAGCAGTCAAACGGGTGGAAACACCATATATTTT. It yields the protein CASSQTGGNTIYF.

The sample holds a few counts of this clone. The chain carries TRBV28 and TRBJ1-1; tentative D call: TRBD1 (5 bases). V was cut by 2 bases and J by 7 bases, with 11 bases left in between. Germline CDR1 reads MDHEN; CDR2 reads SYDVKM. CDR3 length equals 13 residues. The CDR3 DNA reads as TGTGCCAGCAGTTTAGGGGCAGAAGGTGAAGCTTTCTTT. This encodes CASSLGAEGEAFF.

This clone was counted only a few times. The chain carries TRBV7-8 and TRBJ2-1; D gene ambiguous. Per germline, CDR1 SGHVS and CDR2 FQNEAQ. This CDR3 is built from 14 residues. V gave up 5 bases and J gave up 1 base, with 9 bases separating them. The CDR3, as DNA: TGTGCCAGCAGCCCACTGGAGTCCTACAATGAGCAGTTCTTC. It translates to CASSPLESYNEQFF.

This chain connects TRBV28 to TRBJ2-3; TRBD2 matches 13 bases. V trimming: 3 bases; J trimming: 7 bases; junction bases outside the gene matches: 4. The CDR3 runs 15 residues. CDR1 and CDR2 from the germline V gene are MDHEN and SYDVKM. The CDR3 DNA reads as TGTGCCAGCAGTTTTGTGGGACTAGCGGGATATACGCAGTATTTT. Amino acid sequence: CASSFVGLAGYTQYF.

V usage is TRBV30 and J usage is TRBJ2-3; 7 bases match TRBD2. Trimming removed 2 bases from V and 5 bases from J; junction bases left unmatched: 10. Germline V gene sequence: CDR1 GTSNPN, CDR2 SVGIG (reference sequence). The CDR3 is 15 residues long. The CDR3 DNA sequence: TGTGCCTGGAGTACCGGCGCGGGAGCTGGAGATACGCAGTATTTT. Amino acids: CAWSTGAGAGDTQYF.